This T cell receptor beta chain originates from a study of T-cell memory formation after mild COVID-19. Constant-segment primers were used for 5'RACE, and the resulting TCR alpha and TCR beta cDNA libraries carried sample barcodes and UMIs. MiXCR, run by TCRdb on the 5' RACE reads, gives a single entry per CDR3 protein. The sample lists about 160,000 distinct CDR3 sequences, 25% to 40% seen once, with around 13% in the top ten. Germline assignment: CDR1 MGHRA and CDR2 YSYEKL. The CDR3 extends over 16 amino acids. V was cut by 4 bases and J by 4 bases, with 19 bases left in between. Study-level findings and limits: Of the contracting clones, CD4+ ones lay mainly in CM and EM, and CD8+ ones in EMRA.

As regards this clonotype: No antigen is known for it.

The chain links TRBV4-1 to TRBJ2-5; the D gene is possibly TRBD1 (7 bases). This sequence originates from an adult woman who had mild COVID-19 (a few samples of this study predate the infection). Cell type and time point are not known. The material sequenced was PBMCs or a T cell subset sorted from them (not recorded which). CDR3 in amino acids: CASSPGGLGQRETQYF. In nucleotides, the CDR3 is TGCGCCAGCAGCCCAGGGGGGCTGGGGCAGAGAGAGACCCAGTACTTC.